This TCR beta chain was recorded in a study of breast tumors, draining lymph nodes, adjacent tissues. Study-level points and caveats: Tumor and nontumor repertoires were significantly more similar in luminal-like than in basal-like breast cancer. Tumor TCR diversity was below lymph nodes but above nontumor tissue. Tumor T cell lymph node origin was a supported hypothesis, not proven. Data fit most tumor T cells coming from lymph node, expanding in tumor.

Worth noting for this clonotype: The antigen remains undetermined. A read error is possible here, since a much larger clone lies one base away.

Each CDR3 protein gets one entry after TCRdb re-called the multiplex PCR reads with MiXCR. Here the sample spans approximately 170,000 distinct CDR3 sequences, about 33% being singletons. This CDR3 contains 16 residues. V dropped 4 bases and J dropped 6; count of bases not matched to a gene: 14. The V gene's germline CDR1 is SGHNT and CDR2 YYREEE (reference sequence). Breast cancer patients provided tissue from their axillary draining lymph nodes. This TCR came from a female donor with breast cancer. Some clones in this sample may be carry-over from other donors' samples. Material: axillary lymph node tissue. The chain is built from TRBV5-4 and TRBJ2-5; 8 bases align to TRBD2. CDR3 residues: CASSPARPAGVQTQYF. The CDR3 nucleotides read TGTGCCAGCAGCCCGGCCAGACCAGCGGGAGTGCAGACCCAGTACTTC. Drawing the rest from reference TRBV5-4 and TRBJ2-5, the complete variable domain is ETGVTQSPTHLIKTRGQQVTLRCSSQSGHNTVSWYQQALGQGPQFIFQYYREEENGRGNFPPRFSGLQFPNYSSELNVNALELDDSALYLCASSPARPAGVQTQYFGPGTRLLVL.